Shown below are 25 T cell receptor beta chains from a single sample sequenced in a study of monozygotic twins with inflammatory bowel disease. TCRdb reprocessed the 5' RACE reads; each CDR3 protein has one entry and no DNA is given. The sample holds approximately 200,000 distinct CDR3 sequences. The source material was blood. These receptors came from a human donor with ulcerative colitis or Crohn's disease, or a healthy co-twin of an affected twin (not recorded which).

The chain uses TRBV7-8 and TRBJ1-2; the D call from TCRdb, TRBD1, cannot be confirmed without DNA. The CDR3 consists of 15 residues. CDR1 is SGHVS, CDR2 FQNEAQ, per germline. The CDR3 region is CASSEHRGRWDGYTF.

The V gene is TRBV24-1, the J gene TRBJ2-1; the TRBD1 assignment by TCRdb is unverifiable without DNA. The germline V gene encodes CDR1 KGHDR and CDR2 SFDVKD. The CDR3 covers 17 residues. The CDR3: CATSDMSGRGTYNEQFF.

This chain links TRBV5-1 with TRBJ2-7; TCRdb returns TRBD1, unconfirmable since there is no DNA. This CDR3 is 13 amino acids long. CDR1 and CDR2 from the germline V gene are SGHRS and YFSETQ. CDR3 sequence: CASSPGEGHEQYF.

The V call is TRBV2, the J call TRBJ2-7; TCRdb's D gene call, TRBD2, goes unchecked for lack of DNA. The CDR3 loop spans 15 amino acids. CDR1 is SNHLY and CDR2 is FYNNEI in the germline V gene. CDR3 residues: CASRENTGLPYEQYF.

This chain links TRBV4-1 with TRBJ2-3; TCRdb picks TRBD1, but there is no DNA to check that call. CDR1 is MGHRA and CDR2 is YSYEKL in the germline V gene. The CDR3 extends over 16 amino acids. CDR3 residues: CASSQALSKGTETQYF.

The chain links TRBV7-2 to TRBJ2-2; TCRdb picks TRBD1, but there is no DNA to check that call. Germline CDR1 SGHTA, CDR2 FQGNSA. This CDR3 region has 15 residues. The CDR3 here is CASSSRTGNTGELFF.

The chain has TRBV29-1 and TRBJ2-7; the D call of TRBD1 rests on TCRdb alone, since no DNA is present to check it. This CDR3 contains 13 residues. Germline CDR1 and CDR2: SQVTM and ANQGSEA. The CDR3: CSVEAGAGYEQYF.

The rearrangement links TRBV5-1 to TRBJ2-2; TCRdb calls TRBD1, which cannot be checked without DNA. The germline CDR1 and CDR2 sequences are SGHRS and YFSETQ. The CDR3 runs to 13 residues. Here the CDR3 reads CASTPGDTGELFF.

The chain employs TRBV5-1 and TRBJ1-1; no DNA is available, so the TRBD1 call from TCRdb remains unchecked. CDR1 and CDR2 (germline): SGHRS, YFSETQ. The CDR3 extends over 13 amino acids. CDR3 protein: CASNPDSDTEAFF.

The J gene is TRBJ2-2, the V gene TRBV5-1; TCRdb picks TRBD1, but there is no DNA to check that call. CDR1 SGHRS and CDR2 YFSETQ come from the germline V gene. The CDR3 contains 16 residues. The CDR3 loop reads CASSRDRVSSTGELFF. Complete variable domain (other parts from reference TRBV5-1 and TRBJ2-2): KAGVTQTPRYLIKTRGQQVTLSCSPISGHRSVSWYQQTPGQGLQFLFEYFSETQRNKGNFPGRFSGRQFSNSRSEMNVSTLELGDSALYLCASSRDRVSSTGELFFGEGSRLTVL.

The chain joins TRBV29-1 to TRBJ2-5; TCRdb designates TRBD1, a call that cannot be tested without DNA. The CDR3 loop spans 15 amino acids. The germline CDR1 and CDR2 sequences are SQVTM and ANQGSEA. The CDR3 protein is CSVEVHGANRETQYF.

The chain couples TRBV7-2 to TRBJ2-3. The CDR3 is 14 residues long. Germline V CDR1 and CDR2: SGHTA, FQGNSA. The CDR3 is CASSSSLGADTQYF. The variable domain in full, completed from reference TRBV7-2 and TRBJ2-3, reads GAGVSQSPSNKVTEKGKDVELRCDPISGHTALYWYRQSLGQGLEFLIYFQGNSAPDKSGLPSDRFSAERTGGSVSTLTIQRTQQEDSAVYLCASSSSLGADTQYFGPGTRLTVL.

This chain links TRBV2 with TRBJ2-1; TCRdb's D call of TRBD1 is untestable without DNA. Germline assignment: CDR1 SNHLY and CDR2 FYNNEI. The CDR3 sequence is 15 residues long. CDR3 amino acids: CASSVLGGGDNEQFF.

V and J are TRBV18 and TRBJ1-4; TCRdb lists TRBD1, though no DNA is available to test this call. Germline V gives CDR1 KGHSH, CDR2 LQKENI. The CDR3 loop spans 15 amino acids. The CDR3: CASSPKAGINEKLFF.

The chain links TRBV6-5 to TRBJ2-7; TCRdb names TRBD1, which stays unverified in the absence of DNA. This CDR3 has 15 residues. The germline V gene has CDR1 MNHEY and CDR2 SVGAGI. CDR3 protein: CASSSAGTGDNEQYF.

V is TRBV18 and J is TRBJ1-5; with no DNA, the TCRdb D assignment of TRBD1 cannot be verified. The germline V gene encodes CDR1 KGHSH and CDR2 LQKENI. The CDR3 is 13 amino acids. The CDR3 sequence: CAIRQGEDQPQHF. Together with reference TRBV18 and TRBJ1-5, the CDR3 gives the full variable domain: NAGVMQNPRHLVRRRGQEARLRCSPMKGHSHVYWYRQLPEEGLKFMVYLQKENIIDESGMPKERFSAEFPKEGPSILRIQQVVRGDSAAYFCAIRQGEDQPQHFGDGTRLSIL.

J is TRBJ1-1 and V is TRBV24-1; TCRdb returns TRBD1, unconfirmable since there is no DNA. This CDR3 spans 15 amino acids. Germline CDR1 reads KGHDR; CDR2 reads SFDVKD. The CDR3: CATSESGTGNTEAFF.

The genes are TRBV15 and TRBJ2-2; TCRdb indicates TRBD1, and absent DNA this call remains unverified. Germline loops: CDR1 LNHNV, CDR2 YYDKDF (reference sequence). There are 16 residues in the CDR3. The CDR3 loop reads CATSREQGVNTGELFF.

The rearrangement links TRBV20-1 to TRBJ2-1; the TRBD1 assignment by TCRdb is unverifiable without DNA. In germline, CDR1 is DFQATT, CDR2 SNEGSKA (reference sequence). The CDR3 is made up of 15 amino acids. The CDR3 sequence is CSARDGTGGVNEQFF.

V usage is TRBV5-4 and J usage is TRBJ2-5. The CDR3 has 14 residues. Germline V CDR1 and CDR2: SGHNT, YYREEE (reference sequence). The CDR3 reads CASSLEYSKETQYF. Full variable domain (outside the CDR3, taken from reference TRBV5-4 and TRBJ2-5): ETGVTQSPTHLIKTRGQQVTLRCSSQSGHNTVSWYQQALGQGPQFIFQYYREEENGRGNFPPRFSGLQFPNYSSELNVNALELDDSALYLCASSLEYSKETQYFGPGTRLLVL.

The V gene is TRBV10-3, the J gene TRBJ2-7; without DNA, the TCRdb call of TRBD1 cannot be checked. CDR3 length equals 14 residues. CDR1 and CDR2 from the germline V gene are ENHRY and SYGVKD. The CDR3 reads CAISETGPSYEQYF.

V usage is TRBV12-3 or TRBV12-4 and J usage is TRBJ1-2; TCRdb's D call of TRBD1 is untestable without DNA. The CDR3 is 12 amino acids. The CDR3 here is CASSSPGVAYTF.

The V call is TRBV15, the J call TRBJ2-7; TCRdb outputs TRBD2, but without DNA this stays unchecked. The CDR3 spans 15 residues. Germline lookup yields CDR1 LNHNV and CDR2 YYDKDF (reference sequence). CDR3 residues: CATSSIRAIAHEQYF.

The rearrangement joins TRBV10-3 to TRBJ2-2; TCRdb's D call of TRBD1 is untestable without DNA. Germline V lookup: CDR1 ENHRY, CDR2 SYGVKD. The CDR3 consists of 15 residues. CDR3 residues: CAISQRGAPTGELFF.

This chain's CDR3 is CASSLVETQYF. V usage is TRBV5-5 and J usage is TRBJ2-5. The CDR3 extends over 11 amino acids. Germline V CDR1 and CDR2: SGHKS, YYEKEE (reference sequence).